This T cell receptor beta chain was captured in a study of blood T cell repertoires in COVID-19. Clones were read by immunoSEQ multiplex PCR, and TCRdb kept only the in-frame ones, dropping some. This sample has fewer than 250,000 clones, with roughly 84% found just once. The sequence came from a woman at least 80 years old with COVID-19, enrolled during active disease. The sample taken for sequencing was peripheral blood.

CDR3 in amino acids: CASSVSGGKNTEAFF. The CDR3 DNA reads TGCGCCAGCAGCGTATCCGGCGGGAAGAACACTGAAGCTTTCTTT. The chain uses TRBV4-3 and TRBJ1-1; D gene uncertain. Trimming removed 5 bases at V and 1 base at J, with 14 bases between. The CDR3 is 15 residues long. Germline-derived CDR1 and CDR2 are LGHNA and YSLEER.